This is a list of T cell receptor beta chains from one sample in a study of post-analysis software for immune sequencing data. TCRdb re-derived calls from the PCR reads in MiXCR, one entry per CDR3 protein. The table has over 250,000 distinct CDR3 sequences, 35% to 40% seen once. Material for sequencing was blood. The receptor source for this set is a girl aged 5 to 17 with multiple sclerosis. Both conserved end residues are part of each CDR3. A D gene is named only where the DNA matches it firmly. Only part of the rows carry a size: once, few, many, or a class if the clone is expanded.

D gene | J gene | V gene | clone size | CDR3 protein | CDR3 DNA
TRBD2 | TRBJ2-1 | TRBV5-1 | many | CASSFRGLADNEQFF | TGCGCCAGCAGCTTTCGGGGACTAGCGGACAATGAGCAGTTCTTC
NA | TRBJ2-1 | TRBV5-1 | many | CASSAGRSSYNEQFF | TGCGCCAGCAGCGCGGGACGGAGCTCCTACAATGAGCAGTTCTTC
NA | TRBJ1-4 | TRBV20-1 | once | CSAILSGVGDEKLFF | TGCAGTGCTATTCTCAGTGGGGTTGGCGATGAAAAACTGTTTTTT
TRBD2 | TRBJ2-3 | TRBV5-1 | NA | CASSPVTSGGVVDTQYF | TGCGCCAGCAGCCCCGTGACTAGCGGGGGTGTCGTGGATACGCAGTATTTT
NA | TRBJ2-1 | TRBV9 | many | CASSRRGWGRTNNEQFF | TGTGCCAGCAGCCGCCGGGGTTGGGGACGGACAAACAATGAGCAGTTCTTC
NA | TRBJ2-1 | TRBV6-6 | many | CASSSSAGSSYNEQFF | TGTGCCAGCAGTTCGTCGGCGGGGAGCTCCTACAATGAGCAGTTCTTC
NA | TRBJ2-7 | TRBV11-2 | NA | CASSLDRGWPYEQYF | TGTGCCAGCAGCTTAGATCGAGGGTGGCCCTACGAGCAGTACTTC
TRBD1 | TRBJ2-5 | TRBV20-1 | NA | CSAPGGPQETQYF | TGCAGTGCTCCAGGGGGACCTCAAGAGACCCAGTACTTC
NA | TRBJ1-2 | TRBV7-9 | NA | CASSQDNFFNYGYTF | TGTGCCAGCAGCCAGGACAACTTTTTTAACTATGGCTACACCTTC
TRBD2 | TRBJ2-1 | TRBV5-1 | NA | CASSLAGGSHNEQFF | TGCGCCAGCAGCTTGGCTGGCGGGAGTCACAATGAGCAGTTCTTC
TRBD1 | TRBJ2-1 | TRBV5-1 | many | CASSLEMGTGTEQFF | TGCGCCAGCAGCTTGGAAATGGGGACAGGGACTGAGCAGTTCTTC